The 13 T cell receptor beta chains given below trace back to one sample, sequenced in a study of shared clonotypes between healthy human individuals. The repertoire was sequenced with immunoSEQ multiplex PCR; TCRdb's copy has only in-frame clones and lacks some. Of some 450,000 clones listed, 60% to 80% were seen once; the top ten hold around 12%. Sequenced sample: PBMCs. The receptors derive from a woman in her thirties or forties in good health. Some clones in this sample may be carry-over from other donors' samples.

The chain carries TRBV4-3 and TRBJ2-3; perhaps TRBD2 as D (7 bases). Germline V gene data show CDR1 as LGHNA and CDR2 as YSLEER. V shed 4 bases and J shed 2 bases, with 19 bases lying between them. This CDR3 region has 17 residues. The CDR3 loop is CASSPLAGAKPTDTQYF. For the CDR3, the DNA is TGCGCCAGCAGCCCACTCGCGGGGGCGAAGCCCACAGATACGCAGTATTTT.

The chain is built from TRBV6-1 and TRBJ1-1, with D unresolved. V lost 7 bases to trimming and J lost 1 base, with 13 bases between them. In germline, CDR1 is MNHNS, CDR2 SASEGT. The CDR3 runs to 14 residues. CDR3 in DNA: TGTGCCAGCACCGGGTCAAACAGGAACACTGAAGCTTTCTTT. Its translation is CASTGSNRNTEAFF.

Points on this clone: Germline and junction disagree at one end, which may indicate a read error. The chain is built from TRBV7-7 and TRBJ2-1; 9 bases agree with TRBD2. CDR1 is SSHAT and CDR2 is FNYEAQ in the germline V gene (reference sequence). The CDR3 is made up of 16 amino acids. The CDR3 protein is CASSPIAGAFPYEQFF. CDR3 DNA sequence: TGTGCTAGCAGCCCCATAGCGGGAGCGTTCCCTTATGAGCAGTTCTTC. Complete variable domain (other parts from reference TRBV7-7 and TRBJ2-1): GAGVSQSPRYKVTKRGQDVTLRCDPISSHATLYWYQQALGQGPEFLTYFNYEAQPDKSGLPSDRFSAERPEGSISTLTIQRTEQRDSAMYRCASSPIAGAFPYEQFFGPGTRLTVL.

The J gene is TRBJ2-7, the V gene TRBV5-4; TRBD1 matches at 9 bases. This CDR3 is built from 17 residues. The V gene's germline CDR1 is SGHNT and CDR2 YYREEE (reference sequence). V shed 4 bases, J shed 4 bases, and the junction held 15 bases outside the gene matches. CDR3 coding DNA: TGTGCCAGCAGCCCCGGGACAGGGTTGCCCCTAGATTACGAGCAGTACTTC. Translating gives CASSPGTGLPLDYEQYF.

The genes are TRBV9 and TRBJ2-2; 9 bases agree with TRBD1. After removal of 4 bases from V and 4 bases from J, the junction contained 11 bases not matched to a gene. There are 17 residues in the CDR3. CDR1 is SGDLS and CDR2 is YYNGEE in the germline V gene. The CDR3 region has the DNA TGTGCCAGCAGCCCATTAAGGGGGACAGGGTTCACCGGGGAGCTGTTTTTT. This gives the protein CASSPLRGTGFTGELFF.

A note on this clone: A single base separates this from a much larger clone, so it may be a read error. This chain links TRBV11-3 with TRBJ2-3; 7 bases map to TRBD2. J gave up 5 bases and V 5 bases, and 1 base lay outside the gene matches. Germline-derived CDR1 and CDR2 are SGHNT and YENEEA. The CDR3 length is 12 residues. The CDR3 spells CASSIAGDTQYF. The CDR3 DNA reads TGTGCCAGCAGCATAGCGGGAGATACGCAGTATTTT.

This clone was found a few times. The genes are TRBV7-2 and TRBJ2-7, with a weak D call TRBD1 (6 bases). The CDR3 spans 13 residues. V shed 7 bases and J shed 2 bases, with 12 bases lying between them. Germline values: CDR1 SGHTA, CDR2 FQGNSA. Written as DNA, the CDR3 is TGTGCCAGCACTCCGGGACAAACCTACGAGCAGTACTTC. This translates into CASTPGQTYEQYF.

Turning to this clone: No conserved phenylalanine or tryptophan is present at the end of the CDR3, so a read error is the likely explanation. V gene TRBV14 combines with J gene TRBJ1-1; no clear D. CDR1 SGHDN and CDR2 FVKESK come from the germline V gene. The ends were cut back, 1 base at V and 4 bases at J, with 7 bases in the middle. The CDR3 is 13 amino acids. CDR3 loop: CASSQARVTEAFL. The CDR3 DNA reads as TGTGCCAGCAGCCAAGCTAGGGTCACTGAAGCTTTCCTT.

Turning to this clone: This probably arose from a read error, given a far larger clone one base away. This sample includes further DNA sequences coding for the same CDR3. The CDR3 coding sequence is TGTGCCAGCTCACCCGCGTACCAAGAGACCCAGTACTTC. Residues: CASSPAYQETQYF. The chain has TRBV18 and TRBJ2-5, with D unresolved. Germline V gene data show CDR1 as KGHSH and CDR2 as LQKENI. Trimming stripped 3 bases from V and 0 bases from J, with 5 bases between. This CDR3 contains 13 residues.

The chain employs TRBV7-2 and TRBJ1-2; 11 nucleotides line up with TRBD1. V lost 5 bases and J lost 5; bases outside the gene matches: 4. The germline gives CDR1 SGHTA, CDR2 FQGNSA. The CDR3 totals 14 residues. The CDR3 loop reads CASSPGQGAYGYTF. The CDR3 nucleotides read TGTGCCAGCAGCCCAGGACAGGGGGCGTATGGCTACACCTTC.

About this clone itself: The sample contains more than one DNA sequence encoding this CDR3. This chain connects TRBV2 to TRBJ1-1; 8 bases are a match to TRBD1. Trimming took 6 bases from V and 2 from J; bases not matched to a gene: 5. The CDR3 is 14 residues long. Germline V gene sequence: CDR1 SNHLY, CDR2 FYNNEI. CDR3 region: CASSVDRVNTEAFF. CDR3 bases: TGTGCCAGCAGCGTGGACAGGGTAAACACTGAAGCTTTCTTT.

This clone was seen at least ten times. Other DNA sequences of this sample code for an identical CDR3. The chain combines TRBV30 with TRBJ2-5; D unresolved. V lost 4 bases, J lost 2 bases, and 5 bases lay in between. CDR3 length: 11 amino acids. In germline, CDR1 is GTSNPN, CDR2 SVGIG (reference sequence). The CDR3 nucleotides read TGTGCCTGGACGCCGCAAGAGACCCAGTACTTC. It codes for CAWTPQETQYF.

The CDR3 nucleotides are TGTGCCAGCACTCGGGGGCGGCTGGGTGAGACCCAGTACTTC. Protein: CASTRGRLGETQYF. The chain uses TRBV28 and TRBJ2-5; D is possibly TRBD1 or TRBD2 (6 bases each). The V gene's germline CDR1 is MDHEN and CDR2 SYDVKM. The CDR3 is 14 amino acids. Trimming stripped 7 bases from V and 5 bases from J, with 17 bases between.